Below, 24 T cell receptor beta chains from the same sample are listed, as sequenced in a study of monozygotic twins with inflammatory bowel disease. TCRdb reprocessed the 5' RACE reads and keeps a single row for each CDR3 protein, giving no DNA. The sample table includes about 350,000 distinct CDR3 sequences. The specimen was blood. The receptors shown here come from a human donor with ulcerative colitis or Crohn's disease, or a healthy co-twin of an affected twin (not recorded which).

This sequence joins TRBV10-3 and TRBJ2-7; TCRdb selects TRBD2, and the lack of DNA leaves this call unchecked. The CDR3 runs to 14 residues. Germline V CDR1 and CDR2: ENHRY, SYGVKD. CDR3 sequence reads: CAISDGGLMGEQYF.

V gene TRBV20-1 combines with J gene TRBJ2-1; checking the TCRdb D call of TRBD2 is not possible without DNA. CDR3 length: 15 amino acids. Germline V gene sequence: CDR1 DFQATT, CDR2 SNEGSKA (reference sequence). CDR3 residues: CSASPPSGRNNEQFF.

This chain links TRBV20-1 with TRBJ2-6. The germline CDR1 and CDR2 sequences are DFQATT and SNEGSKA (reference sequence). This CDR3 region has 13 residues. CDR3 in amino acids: CSARVAGANVLTF.

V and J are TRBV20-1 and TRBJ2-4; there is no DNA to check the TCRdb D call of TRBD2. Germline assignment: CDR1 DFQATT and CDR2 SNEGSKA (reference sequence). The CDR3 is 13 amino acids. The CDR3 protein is CSARGESGRIQYF.

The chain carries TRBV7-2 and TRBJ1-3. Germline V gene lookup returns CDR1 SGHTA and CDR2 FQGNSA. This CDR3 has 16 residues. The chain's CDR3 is CASSLEGRASGNTIYF.

The CDR3 sequence is CSVDTGEDEQYF. The V and J genes are TRBV29-1 and TRBJ2-7; TCRdb's assignment of TRBD1 cannot be checked, as there is no DNA. The CDR3 runs to 12 residues. The germline CDR1 and CDR2 sequences are SQVTM and ANQGSEA.

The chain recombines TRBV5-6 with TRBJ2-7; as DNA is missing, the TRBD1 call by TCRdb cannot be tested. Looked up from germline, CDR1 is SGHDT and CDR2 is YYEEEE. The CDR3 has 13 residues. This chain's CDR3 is CASSGGQWYEQYF.

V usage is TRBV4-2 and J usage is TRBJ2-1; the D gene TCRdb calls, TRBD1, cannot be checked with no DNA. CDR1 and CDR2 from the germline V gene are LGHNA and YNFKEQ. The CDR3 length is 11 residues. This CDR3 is CASSRSGGQFF.

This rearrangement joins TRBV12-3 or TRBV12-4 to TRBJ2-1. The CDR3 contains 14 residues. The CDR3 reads CASSLNLFGGEQFF.

The CDR3 spells CSARDRAGYYEQYF. The chain couples TRBV20-1 to TRBJ2-7; TCRdb returns TRBD1, unconfirmable since there is no DNA. The V gene's germline CDR1 is DFQATT and CDR2 SNEGSKA (reference sequence). The CDR3 runs 14 residues.

The CDR3 here is CASSSLGGRMNTEAFF. The rearrangement joins TRBV7-2 to TRBJ1-1; with no DNA, the TCRdb D assignment of TRBD1 cannot be verified. The length of the CDR3 is 16 residues. Per germline, CDR1 SGHTA and CDR2 FQGNSA.

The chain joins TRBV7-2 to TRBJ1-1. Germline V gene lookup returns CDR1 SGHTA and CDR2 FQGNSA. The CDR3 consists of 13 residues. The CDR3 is CASSLDIAGEAFF.

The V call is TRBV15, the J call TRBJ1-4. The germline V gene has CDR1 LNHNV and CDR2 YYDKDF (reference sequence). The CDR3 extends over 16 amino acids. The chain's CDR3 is CATSRESGGARVKLFF.

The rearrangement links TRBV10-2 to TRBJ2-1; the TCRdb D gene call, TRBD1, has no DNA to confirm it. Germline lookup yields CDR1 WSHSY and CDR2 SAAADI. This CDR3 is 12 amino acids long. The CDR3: CARPPRGGEQFF.

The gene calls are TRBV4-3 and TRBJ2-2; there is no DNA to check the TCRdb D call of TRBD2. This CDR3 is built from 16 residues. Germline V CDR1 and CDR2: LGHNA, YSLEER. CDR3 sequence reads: CASSQAGRLAAGELFF.

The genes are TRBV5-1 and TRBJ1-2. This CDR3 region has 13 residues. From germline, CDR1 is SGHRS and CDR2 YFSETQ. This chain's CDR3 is CASSLYGNYGYTF.

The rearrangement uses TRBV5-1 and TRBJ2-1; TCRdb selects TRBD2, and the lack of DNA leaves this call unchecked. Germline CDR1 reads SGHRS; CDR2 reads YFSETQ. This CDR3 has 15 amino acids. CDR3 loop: CASSLVSSLDNEQFF.

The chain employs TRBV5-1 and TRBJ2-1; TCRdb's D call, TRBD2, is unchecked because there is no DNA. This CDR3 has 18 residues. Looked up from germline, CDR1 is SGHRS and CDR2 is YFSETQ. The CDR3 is CASSLGLAGLPTYNEQFF.

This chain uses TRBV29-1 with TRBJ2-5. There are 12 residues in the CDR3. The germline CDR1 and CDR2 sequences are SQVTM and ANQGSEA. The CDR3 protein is CSVVGRTETQYF.

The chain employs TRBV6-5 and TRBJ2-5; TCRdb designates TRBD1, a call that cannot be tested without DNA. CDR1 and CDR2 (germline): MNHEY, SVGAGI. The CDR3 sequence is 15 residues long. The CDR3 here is CASSTFPDGAETQYF.

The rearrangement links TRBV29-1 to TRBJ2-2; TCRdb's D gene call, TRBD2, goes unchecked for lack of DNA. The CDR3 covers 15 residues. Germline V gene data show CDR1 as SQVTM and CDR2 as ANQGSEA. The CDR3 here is CSVQRASGGVGELFF.

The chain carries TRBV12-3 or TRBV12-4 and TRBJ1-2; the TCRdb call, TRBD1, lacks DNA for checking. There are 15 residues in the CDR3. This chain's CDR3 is CASSFKQGIGYGYTF.

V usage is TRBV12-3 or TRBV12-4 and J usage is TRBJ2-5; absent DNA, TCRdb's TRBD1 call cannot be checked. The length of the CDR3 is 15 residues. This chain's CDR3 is CASSLGDRGRETQYF.

This chain's CDR3 is CASSHPMEKLFF. The rearrangement links TRBV4-2 to TRBJ1-4. The CDR3 runs 12 residues. Germline V lookup: CDR1 LGHNA, CDR2 YNFKEQ.